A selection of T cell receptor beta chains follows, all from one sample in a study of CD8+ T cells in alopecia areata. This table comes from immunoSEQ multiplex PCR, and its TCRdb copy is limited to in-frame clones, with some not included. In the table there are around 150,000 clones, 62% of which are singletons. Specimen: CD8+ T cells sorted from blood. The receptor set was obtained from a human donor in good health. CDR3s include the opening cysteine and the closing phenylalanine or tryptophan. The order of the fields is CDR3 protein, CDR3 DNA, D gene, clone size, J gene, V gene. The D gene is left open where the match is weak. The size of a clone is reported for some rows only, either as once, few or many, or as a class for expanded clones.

CASSLLGMSGRSQNEQFF TGTGCCAGCAGTTTATTGGGGATGAGCGGGAGATCACAGAATGAGCAGTTCTTC TRBD2 - TRBJ2-1 TRBV27
CASSPVGTASQETQYF TGTGCCAGCAGTCCCGTCGGGACAGCGAGTCAGGAGACCCAGTACTTC TRBD1 few TRBJ2-5 TRBV25-1
CASSLARDREETQYF TGTGCCAGCAGTTTGGCGAGGGACAGGGAAGAGACCCAGTACTTC TRBD1 few TRBJ2-5 TRBV27
CASSAYEQYF TGTGCCAGCAGTGCCTACGAGCAGTACTTC - - TRBJ2-7 TRBV2
CASSLQGLSYEQYF TGTGCCAGCAGCCTACAGGGGCTTTCCTACGAGCAGTACTTC TRBD1 - TRBJ2-7 TRBV7-9
CASSPREPAGDEQFF TGCGCCAGCAGCCCGAGGGAGCCAGCAGGGGATGAGCAGTTCTTC - - TRBJ2-1 TRBV5-1
CASSSPLAYNEQFF TGTGCCAGCAGCTCGCCATTGGCCTACAATGAGCAGTTCTTC - once TRBJ2-1 TRBV5-4
CASSLRREGLSEQFF TGCGCCAGCAGCTTGAGACGGGAGGGCCTCTCGGAGCAGTTCTTC TRBD2 - TRBJ2-1 TRBV5-1
CASSRQGKTYEQYF TGTGCCAGCAGTAGGCAGGGAAAAACCTACGAGCAGTACTTC - - TRBJ2-7 TRBV2
CASGESNQPQHF TGTGCCAGCGGGGAAAGCAATCAGCCCCAGCATTTT - - TRBJ1-5 TRBV6-5
CSVDPNSWGTDTQYF TGCAGCGTTGACCCGAATTCTTGGGGCACAGATACGCAGTATTTT - - TRBJ2-3 TRBV29-1
CSVDLRDRERGGRPTQYF TGCAGCGTCGACCTCCGGGACAGGGAGCGAGGCGGACGTCCCACGCAGTATTTT TRBD1 - TRBJ2-3 TRBV29-1
CASSFGASYEQYF TGTGCCAGCAGTTTCGGGGCTTCCTACGAGCAGTACTTC - few TRBJ2-7 TRBV6-5
CAWTSLNEFTGYTF TGTGCCTGGACCAGCCTTAATGAATTCACTGGCTACACCTTC - - TRBJ1-2 TRBV30
CASSVSGELFF TGTGCCAGCAGCGTTAGCGGGGAGCTGTTTTTT - once TRBJ2-2 TRBV9
CSAGPYYGYTF TGCAGTGCCGGACCGTACTATGGCTACACCTTC - - TRBJ1-2 TRBV20-1
CASEQGEGRNTGELFF TGTGCCAGCGAACAAGGGGAGGGTAGGAACACCGGGGAGCTGTTTTTT TRBD2 - TRBJ2-2 TRBV2
CASTPPGQGGHKGRTNEQFF TGCGCCAGCACCCCACCCGGACAGGGAGGTCATAAAGGTCGTACTAATGAGCAGTTCTTC TRBD1 - TRBJ2-1 TRBV5-1
CASSEGGGAAYNEQFF TGCGCCAGCAGTGAGGGAGGGGGCGCGGCCTACAATGAGCAGTTCTTC - - TRBJ2-1 TRBV10-1
CASSEANLYEQYF TGTGCCAGCAGTGAGGCCAACCTCTACGAGCAGTACTTC - - TRBJ2-7 TRBV5-6
CASSPTGPYEQYF TGTGCCAGCAGCCCGACAGGACCCTACGAGCAGTACTTC - few TRBJ2-7 TRBV6-5
CATSSGGLAGAEQFF TGTGCCACCAGCAGTGGGGGACTAGCGGGAGCTGAGCAGTTCTTC TRBD2 - TRBJ2-1 TRBV15
CAWGGFPEAFF TGTGCCTGGGGCGGTTTTCCTGAAGCTTTCTTT - - TRBJ1-1 TRBV30
CSVGGSGTGELFF TGCAGCGTTGGCGGGAGCGGTACCGGGGAGCTGTTTTTT TRBD2 - TRBJ2-2 TRBV29-1
CASREVIYEQYF TGTGCCAGCAGGGAGGTAATTTACGAGCAGTACTTC - - TRBJ2-7 TRBV2
CASSLASPGGVFAQYF TGTGCCAGCAGCTTGGCTAGCCCCGGCGGAGTGTTTGCGCAGTATTTT - - TRBJ2-3 TRBV11-2
CASSQEDRINGYTF TGTGCCAGCAGCCAAGAAGATCGGATCAATGGCTACACCTTC - - TRBJ1-2 TRBV14
CSVFSLLDYEQYF TGCAGCGTTTTTAGTCTGCTAGACTACGAGCAGTACTTC - few TRBJ2-7 TRBV29-1
CASSLGNSKNIQYF TGTGCCAGCAGTCTCGGGAATTCCAAAAACATTCAGTACTTC - few TRBJ2-4 TRBV2
CSAEANTEAFF TGCAGCGCCGAGGCGAACACTGAAGCTTTCTTT - - TRBJ1-1 TRBV29-1
CSVDIGYNEQFF TGCAGCGTCGACATAGGGTACAATGAGCAGTTCTTC - - TRBJ2-1 TRBV29-1
CASSRGNLGLEETQYF TGTGCCAGCAGCCGGGGGAACTTGGGACTAGAAGAGACCCAGTACTTC TRBD2 - TRBJ2-5 TRBV7-2